This entry describes one T cell receptor beta chain. Germline CDR1 and CDR2: SGHAT and FQNNGV. Trimming took off 0 bases at V and 4 bases at J, with 10 bases between the two ends. The CDR3 has 15 amino acids. This sample is part of a study of blood T cell repertoires in COVID-19. Produced via immunoSEQ multiplex PCR; TCRdb's table is partial and in-frame only. In the table there are about 350,000 clones, approximately 90% of which are singletons. The source material was peripheral blood. The V and J genes are TRBV11-2 and TRBJ1-5, with D unresolved. This sequence originates from a man aged 30 to 45 with COVID-19, enrolled during active disease. CDR3 DNA sequence: TGTGCCAGCAGCTTAGATCTTCTCGGGAATCAGCCCCAGCATTTT. Translation: CASSLDLLGNQPQHF. Variable domain in full (rest from reference TRBV11-2 and TRBJ1-5): EAGVAQSPRYKIIEKRQSVAFWCNPISGHATLYWYQQILGQGPKLLIQFQNNGVVDDSQLPKDRFSAERLKGVDSTLKIQPAKLEDSAVYLCASSLDLLGNQPQHFGDGTRLSIL.